The sequence of this TCR beta chain was determined in a study of blood T cell repertoires in COVID-19. The CDR3 length is 13 residues. Germline CDR1 and CDR2: MNHNY and SVGAGI (reference sequence). Produced via immunoSEQ multiplex PCR; TCRdb's table is partial and in-frame only. The repertoire holds 250,000 or so clones, approximately 91% seen once, with 0.85% to 0.95% in the top ten. The sample comprised peripheral blood. The chain couples TRBV6-6 to TRBJ2-7; 8 bases are a match to TRBD2. This TCR derives from a woman aged 40-49 years who had recovered from COVID-19. In DNA form, the CDR3 reads TGTTCCGTCCAGCGGGAGAGTCGCTACGAGCAGTACTTC. The encoded protein is CSVQRESRYEQYF.